These 3 T cell receptor beta chains were all obtained from the same sample, sequenced in a study of T cell changes during pregnancy in multiple sclerosis (dated by TCRdb to the late 2010s). Library construction relied on the immunoSEQ multiplex PCR assay. The table was pulled from immuneACCESS by TCRdb, which kept in-frame rearrangements only. Such tables lose some clones; where checked, under half of the loss comes from unresolved V genes, and the rest has no known cause. Across this sample there are 40,000 to 50,000 clones, with about 92% seen only once. The top ten clones comprise about a tenth of the sample. Sequenced material: CD8+ T cells from peripheral blood mononuclear cells, taken in the first trimester of pregnancy. Every receptor here comes from a female donor with multiple sclerosis, enrolled in a pregnancy study.

This clone has just one count. This chain connects TRBV18 to TRBJ1-5; D is ambiguous. The V end was cut by 6 bases, the J end by 4 bases, with 16 bases between. This CDR3 has 15 amino acids. CDR1 and CDR2 (germline): KGHSH, LQKENI. The CDR3 DNA reads as TGTGCCAGCTCCCCCGAGGCGGGAGATAATCAGCCCCAGCATTTT. This codes for CASSPEAGDNQPQHF.

The rearrangement links TRBV7-8 to TRBJ1-1; 9 bases match TRBD1. Looked up from germline, CDR1 is SGHVS and CDR2 is FQNEAQ. The CDR3 spans 16 residues. Germline trimming cut 6 bases from V and 0 bases from J; bases unmatched to any gene: 8. The CDR3 reads CASSFTGTGLNTEAFF. CDR3 sequence (DNA): TGTGCCAGCAGTTTTACCGGGACAGGGTTGAACACTGAAGCTTTCTTT. Full variable domain (remainder filled in from reference TRBV7-8 and TRBJ1-1): GAGVSQSPRYKVAKRGQDVALRCDPISGHVSLFWYQQALGQGPEFLTYFQNEAQLDKSGLPSDRFFAERPEGSVSTLKIQRTQQEDSAVYLCASSFTGTGLNTEAFFGQGTRLTVV.

This clone has only one observation. The chain employs TRBV9 and TRBJ1-5; D not resolved. V dropped 0 bases and J dropped 2 bases, with 6 bases sitting between them. CDR1 and CDR2 from the germline V gene are SGDLS and YYNGEE. This CDR3 comprises 14 residues. CDR3 bases: TGTGCCAGCAGCGTAGACGGGGGCAATCAGCCCCAGCATTTT. Translated, it gives CASSVDGGNQPQHF. The full variable domain, completed using reference TRBV9 and TRBJ1-5, is DSGVTQTPKHLITATGQRVTLRCSPRSGDLSVYWYQQSLDQGLQFLIQYYNGEERAKGNILERFSAQQFPDLHSELNLSSLELGDSALYFCASSVDGGNQPQHFGDGTRLSIL.